One and the same sample provided the 8 T cell receptor beta chains below, sequenced in a study of blood T cell repertoires in COVID-19. TCRdb keeps only in-frame clones here, not all; method: immunoSEQ multiplex PCR. The data show about 180,000 clones, 80% seen once. Source material: PBMCs or T cells enriched from blood (not recorded which). The receptors derive from a man in his fifties or sixties who had been exposed to COVID-19.

The genes are TRBV11-2 and TRBJ1-4, with 7 bases identical to TRBD1. J lost 7 bases, V lost 0 bases, and 5 bases had no gene match. This CDR3 spans 15 amino acids. Germline CDR1 reads SGHAT; CDR2 reads FQNNGV. CDR3 protein: CASSLERGGFEKLFF. CDR3 nucleotide sequence: TGTGCCAGCAGCTTAGAACGAGGGGGCTTTGAAAAACTGTTTTTT.

V usage is TRBV7-9 and J usage is TRBJ2-7; 10 nucleotides align to TRBD2. V lost 3 bases and J lost 2; bases outside the gene matches: 4. Germline V gene lookup returns CDR1 SEHNR and CDR2 FQNEAQ (reference sequence). The CDR3 consists of 15 residues. CDR3: CASSFGLAATYEQYF. CDR3 DNA sequence: TGTGCCAGCAGCTTCGGACTAGCGGCTACCTACGAGCAGTACTTC.

This clone has only a few counts. V gene TRBV6-5 combines with J gene TRBJ1-2, with D possibly matching TRBD1 (5 bases). Between the trimmed V and J ends, which lost 5 bases and 5 bases, there was a span of 18 bases. This CDR3 region has 15 residues. Per the germline V gene, CDR1 is MNHEY and CDR2 is SVGAGI. CDR3 residues: CASSRGWAGQYGYTF. CDR3 in DNA: TGTGCCAGCAGTCGGGGGTGGGCAGGACAATATGGCTACACCTTC.

The chain uses TRBV7-9 and TRBJ2-5; TRBD1 aligns across 10 bases. There are 16 residues in the CDR3. Unmatched junction bases numbered 4, after V lost 3 bases and J lost 0 bases. The V gene's germline CDR1 is SEHNR and CDR2 FQNEAQ (reference sequence). The CDR3 protein is CASSLAGTGDQETQYF. The CDR3 nucleotides read TGTGCCAGCAGCTTGGCCGGGACAGGGGACCAAGAGACCCAGTACTTC.

This chain joins TRBV7-9 and TRBJ1-1, with TRBD1 as a possible D gene (5 bases). CDR1 and CDR2 (germline): SEHNR, FQNEAQ (reference sequence). The CDR3 has 13 amino acids. Trimming shortened V by 5 bases and J by 7 bases, and 14 bases separated the two germline ends. The CDR3 nucleotides are TGTGCCAGCAGCGTTCGGACGGGGGTTGAAGCTTTCTTT. Protein product: CASSVRTGVEAFF.

V and J are TRBV9 and TRBJ2-6; D perhaps matches TRBD1 (6 bases). The length of the CDR3 is 17 residues. Germline assignment: CDR1 SGDLS and CDR2 YYNGEE. V lost 3 bases and J 0 bases, leaving 13 bases between the germline ends. The CDR3: CASSAQQGPSGANVLTF. The CDR3, as DNA: TGTGCCAGCAGCGCCCAACAGGGCCCCTCTGGGGCCAACGTCCTGACTTTC.

This clone showed up just a few times. The rearrangement uses TRBV19 and TRBJ2-4; TRBD2 aligns across 12 bases. Trimming took 5 bases from V and 5 from J; bases not matched to a gene: 4. The CDR3 runs to 15 residues. Germline loops: CDR1 LNHDA, CDR2 SQIVND (reference sequence). The CDR3: CASSPLAGGQNIQYF. The CDR3 nucleotides read TGTGCCAGTAGTCCCCTAGCGGGAGGGCAAAACATTCAGTACTTC.

The chain recombines TRBV27 with TRBJ1-5, with D uncertain. V lost 3 bases and J 5 bases, leaving 8 bases between the germline ends. The CDR3 runs to 13 residues. Germline loops: CDR1 MNHEY, CDR2 SMNVEV (reference sequence). The CDR3 DNA reads as TGTGCCAGCAGTTTTTTGAGTGATCAGCCCCAGCATTTT. This codes for CASSFLSDQPQHF.